Below, 14 T cell receptor beta chains from the same sample are listed, as sequenced in a study of T cells in localized non-small cell lung cancer. TCRdb keeps only in-frame clones here, not all; method: immunoSEQ multiplex PCR. The repertoire holds around 8,600 clones, with roughly 86% as singletons. The input for sequencing was peripheral blood, taken before any cancer treatment. The source of these receptors is a male donor older than 55 with stage III lung adenocarcinoma.

V is TRBV9 and J is TRBJ1-1; D ambiguous. V shed 0 bases and J shed 1 base, with 4 bases lying between them. Germline V gene data show CDR1 as SGDLS and CDR2 as YYNGEE. The CDR3 has 13 residues. The CDR3 DNA reads as TGTGCCAGCAGCGTAGCTCGGAACACTGAAGCTTTCTTT. Protein product: CASSVARNTEAFF.

The V and J genes are TRBV28 and TRBJ1-1; weak D call: TRBD1 (5 bases). Trimming shortened V by 5 bases and J by 1 base, and 14 bases separated the two germline ends. Germline CDR1 and CDR2: MDHEN and SYDVKM. The CDR3 runs 15 residues. The CDR3 region is CASSLPQGQNTEAFF. Written as DNA, the CDR3 is TGTGCCAGCAGTCTACCTCAGGGCCAGAACACTGAAGCTTTCTTT.

The chain has TRBV10-3 and TRBJ1-6; a possible D gene is TRBD1 (5 bases). This CDR3 has 15 amino acids. V shed 6 bases and J shed 1 base, with 10 bases lying between them. CDR1 ENHRY and CDR2 SYGVKD come from the germline V gene. The CDR3 bases are TGTGCCATCAGGCCCGGGGGTTCCTATAATTCACCCCTCCACTTT. Translated, it gives CAIRPGGSYNSPLHF.

In its sample, this clone was seen a few times. This chain uses TRBV6-1 with TRBJ1-2; 7 bases line up with TRBD1. The CDR3 has 15 residues. Germline lookup yields CDR1 MNHNS and CDR2 SASEGT. V trimming: 0 bases; J trimming: 1 base; junction bases outside the gene matches: 2. The CDR3 DNA sequence: TGTGCCAGCAGTGAAGCTTACAGGGGTAACTATGGCTACACCTTC. Protein: CASSEAYRGNYGYTF.

The chain has TRBV7-8 and TRBJ2-7; 8 nucleotides line up with TRBD1. The trim removed 5 bases at V and 6 bases at J, leaving 6 bases unmatched. Germline values: CDR1 SGHVS, CDR2 FQNEAQ. The CDR3 contains 13 residues. CDR3 residues: CASSLQGVFEQYF. In DNA form, the CDR3 reads TGTGCCAGCAGCCTACAGGGGGTGTTCGAGCAGTACTTC.

This clone occurred a few times. This chain joins TRBV7-8 and TRBJ1-2, with D unresolved. The CDR3 contains 16 residues. V dropped 5 bases and J dropped 5 bases, with 21 bases sitting between them. Per the germline V gene, CDR1 is SGHVS and CDR2 is FQNEAQ. In nucleotides, the CDR3 is TGTGCCAGCAGCCCGGAGGAGGGCGGAACAAAATATGGCTACACCTTC. This encodes CASSPEEGGTKYGYTF.

This rearrangement joins TRBV5-1 to TRBJ2-3; 16 nucleotides align to TRBD2. The CDR3 runs 17 residues. Germline V gives CDR1 SGHRS, CDR2 YFSETQ. The junction had 8 bases not matched to a gene; V was cut back by 5 bases and J by 5 bases. The CDR3 coding sequence is TGCGCCAGCAGTTCGGGGACTAGCGGGGGGGCTCAAGATACGCAGTATTTT. This encodes CASSSGTSGGAQDTQYF.

With regard to this clone: The junction shows a germline mismatch at one end, possibly a read error. The chain recombines TRBV5-3 with TRBJ1-1; D is unresolved. TRBV5-3 is given ORF status, its function remaining uncertain. This CDR3 is built from 12 residues. CDR3 in amino acids: CASSLDDTEAFF. In nucleotides, the CDR3 is TGTGCCAGCAGCTTGGATGACACTGAAGCTTTCTTT.

The chain carries TRBV15 and TRBJ2-6, with no clear D. CDR1 is LNHNV and CDR2 is YYDKDF in the germline V gene (reference sequence). V was shortened by 0 bases and J by 12 bases, with 15 bases between the two germline ends. This CDR3 is built from 15 residues. CDR3: CATSREGGRYSVLTF. In nucleotides, the CDR3 is TGTGCCACCAGCAGAGAGGGCGGCAGGTATAGCGTCCTGACTTTC.

This chain links TRBV30 with TRBJ1-1; D remains unclear. The V end lost 2 bases, the J end lost 7 bases, and 11 bases lay between the germline ends. Per the germline V gene, CDR1 is GTSNPN and CDR2 is SVGIG (reference sequence). The length of the CDR3 is 12 residues. The CDR3 sequence is CAWSRVSVEAFF. DNA of the CDR3: TGTGCCTGGAGTAGAGTTTCGGTTGAAGCTTTCTTT.

The chain is built from TRBV28 and TRBJ2-7, with 8 bases aligning to TRBD2. Germline V gives CDR1 MDHEN, CDR2 SYDVKM. Trimming cost V 7 bases and J 11 bases; bases outside gene matches: 7. The CDR3 extends over 11 amino acids. The CDR3 coding sequence is TGTGCCAGCAACTGGGCGGGACTAGAGTACTTC. Protein: CASNWAGLEYF.

The chain carries TRBV19 and TRBJ1-1; 10 nucleotides agree with TRBD1. Germline lookup yields CDR1 LNHDA and CDR2 SQIVND (reference sequence). The CDR3 extends over 15 amino acids. V shed 6 bases, J shed 7 bases, and the junction held 11 bases outside the gene matches. The CDR3 nucleotides are TGTGCCAGTAGACCCTCCCCGGACAGGGGGAATGAAGCTTTCTTT. Its protein product is CASRPSPDRGNEAFF.

The chain combines TRBV10-3 with TRBJ2-3; the D is unclear. The CDR3 is made up of 14 amino acids. V shed 4 bases and J shed 0 bases, with 8 bases lying between them. The germline V gene has CDR1 ENHRY and CDR2 SYGVKD. The DNA of the CDR3 is TGTGCCATCAGTGGACCGACTAGCACAGATACGCAGTATTTT. Encoded protein: CAISGPTSTDTQYF.

This clone has only a few counts. This chain links TRBV7-2 with TRBJ2-1; 11 bases match TRBD2. Looked up from germline, CDR1 is SGHTA and CDR2 is FQGNSA. The J segment lost 8 bases and the V segment lost 5 bases, leaving 5 bases of the junction unmatched. CDR3 length: 14 residues. In DNA, the CDR3 is TGTGCCAGCAGCCTCACTAGCGGGGGCTATGAGCAGTTCTTC. It encodes CASSLTSGGYEQFF.